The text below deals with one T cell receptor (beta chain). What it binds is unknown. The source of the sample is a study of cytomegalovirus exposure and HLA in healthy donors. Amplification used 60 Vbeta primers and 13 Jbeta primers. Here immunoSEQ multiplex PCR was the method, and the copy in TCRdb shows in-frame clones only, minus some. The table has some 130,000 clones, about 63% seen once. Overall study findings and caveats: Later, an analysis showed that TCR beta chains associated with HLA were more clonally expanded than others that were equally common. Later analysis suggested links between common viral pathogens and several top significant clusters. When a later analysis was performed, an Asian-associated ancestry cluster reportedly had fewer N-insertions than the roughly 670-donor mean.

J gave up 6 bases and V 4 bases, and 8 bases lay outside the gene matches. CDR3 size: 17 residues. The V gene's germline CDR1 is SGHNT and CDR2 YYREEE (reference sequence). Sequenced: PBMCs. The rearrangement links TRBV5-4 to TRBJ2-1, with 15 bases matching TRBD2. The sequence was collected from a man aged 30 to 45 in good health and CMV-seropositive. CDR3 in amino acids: CASSSGTSGRRTNEQFF. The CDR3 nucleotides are TGTGCCAGCAGCAGTGGGACTAGCGGGAGGAGAACCAATGAGCAGTTCTTC.